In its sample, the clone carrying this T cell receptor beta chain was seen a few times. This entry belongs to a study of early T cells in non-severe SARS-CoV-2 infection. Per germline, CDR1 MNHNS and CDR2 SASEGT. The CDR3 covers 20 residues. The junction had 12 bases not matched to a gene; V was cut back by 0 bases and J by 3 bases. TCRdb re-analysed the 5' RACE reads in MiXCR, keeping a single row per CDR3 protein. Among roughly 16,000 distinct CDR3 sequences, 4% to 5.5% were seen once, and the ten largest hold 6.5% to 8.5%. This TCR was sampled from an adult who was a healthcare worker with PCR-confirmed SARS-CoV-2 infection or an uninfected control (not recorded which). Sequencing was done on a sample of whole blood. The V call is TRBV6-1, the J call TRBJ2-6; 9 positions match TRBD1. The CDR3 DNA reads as TGTGCCAGCAGTGAAGCACCTGTAGGACAGGGGCTCGTTGGGGCCAACGTCCTGACTTTC. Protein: CASSEAPVGQGLVGANVLTF.